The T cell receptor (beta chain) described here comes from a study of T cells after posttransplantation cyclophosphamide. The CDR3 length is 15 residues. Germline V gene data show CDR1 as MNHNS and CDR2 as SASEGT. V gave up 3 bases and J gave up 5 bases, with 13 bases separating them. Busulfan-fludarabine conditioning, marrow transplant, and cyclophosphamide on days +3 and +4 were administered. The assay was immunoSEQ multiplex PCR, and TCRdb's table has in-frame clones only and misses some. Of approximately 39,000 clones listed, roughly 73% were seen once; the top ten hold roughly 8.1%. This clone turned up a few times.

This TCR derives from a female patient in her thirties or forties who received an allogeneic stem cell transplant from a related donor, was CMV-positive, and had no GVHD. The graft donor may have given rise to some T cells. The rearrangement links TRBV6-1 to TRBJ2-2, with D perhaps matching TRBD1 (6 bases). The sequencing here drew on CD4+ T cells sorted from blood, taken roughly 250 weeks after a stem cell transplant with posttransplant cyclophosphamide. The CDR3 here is CASSDRQVRTGELFF. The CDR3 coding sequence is TGTGCCAGCAGTGACCGACAGGTGCGGACCGGGGAGCTGTTTTTT.